This TCR beta chain was recorded in a study of cytomegalovirus exposure and HLA in healthy donors. This clone was observed a few times. Primers: 60 Vbeta forward and 13 Jbeta reverse. As handled by the study authors: It was a later analysis that counted some 80 million unique TCR beta chains, of which roughly 10 million were shared. TCRdb's copy holds only in-frame clones and misses some; the assay was immunoSEQ multiplex PCR. V, J and clone size were drawn from that table, and D and trimming were deduced from the DNA. Of roughly 200,000 clones in the sample, around 78% were seen once. CDR3 length: 15 residues. CDR1 and CDR2 from the germline V gene are LGHNA and YNFKEQ.

This chain uses TRBV4-2 with TRBJ2-5; TRBD2 matches 8 bases. The J call may be in error: the DNA end matches TRBJ2-7 better. The material sequenced was PBMCs. This receptor was identified in a woman aged 25 to 39 in good health and CMV-seropositive. The CDR3 region has the DNA TGTGCCAGCAGCCAAGGTAGCGGGGCCGTCTACGAGCAGTACTTC. Translated: CASSQGSGAVYEQYF.